This T cell receptor (beta chain) was sequenced during a study of cytomegalovirus exposure and HLA in healthy donors. Study outcomes and limitations: In vitro data verified three CMV-associated chains as specific for CMV antigens.

The PCR was carried out with 60 Vbeta primers and 13 Jbeta primers. Assay used: immunoSEQ multiplex PCR; TCRdb lists only in-frame clones, some missing. This table has about 200,000 clones, approximately 79% appearing once. A remark on this clone: Its cognate antigen is unknown.

Trimming cost V 2 bases and J 0 bases; bases outside gene matches: 3. The germline V gene encodes CDR1 SGHTA and CDR2 FQGNSA. The length of the CDR3 is 15 residues. Healthy people donating bone marrow made up the donors. This chain joins TRBV7-2 and TRBJ2-7, with TRBD1 matching 8 bases. This TCR derives from a girl aged 2-10 years in good health and CMV-seronegative. The source material was PBMCs. The CDR3 sequence is CASSLRQGISYEQYF. Written as DNA, the CDR3 is TGTGCCAGCAGCTTACGACAGGGGATCTCCTACGAGCAGTACTTC.